The 21 T cell receptor beta chains in this list originate from one sample, sequenced in a study of OX40 agonist ivuxolimab in advanced cancers. The method was immunoSEQ multiplex PCR; TCRdb's version includes in-frame clones alone and lacks a portion of them. This repertoire shows about 77,000 clones, less than 90% found once; its top ten account for 0.5% to 0.8%. The input for sequencing was CD4+ or CD8+ T cells sorted from blood, taken in a trial of the OX40 agonist ivuxolimab. Every receptor here comes from an adult with an advanced solid tumor such as melanoma, head and neck, liver or kidney cancer.

The chain links TRBV25-1 to TRBJ2-7; TRBD1 agrees at 8 bases. V lost 3 bases and J lost 1; bases outside the gene matches: 8. Germline values: CDR1 MGHDK, CDR2 SYGVNS. The CDR3 consists of 16 residues. The DNA of the CDR3 is TGTGCCAGCAGTGACAATGAGGGGACAGGATCCTACGAGCAGTACTTC. This codes for CASSDNEGTGSYEQYF.

The rearrangement uses TRBV10-3 and TRBJ2-5, with D perhaps TRBD1 (5 bases). CDR1 ENHRY and CDR2 SYGVKD come from the germline V gene. The CDR3 sequence is 13 residues long. V was cut by 7 bases and J by 5 bases, with 14 bases left in between. CDR3 protein: CAITGREGETQYF. Written as DNA, the CDR3 is TGTGCCATCACGGGCAGGGAAGGGGAGACCCAGTACTTC.

The rearrangement links TRBV7-9 to TRBJ1-2; TRBD1 might be the D (6 bases). The CDR3 loop spans 14 amino acids. Between the trimmed V and J ends, which lost 1 base and 4 bases, there was a span of 10 bases. The V gene's germline CDR1 is SEHNR and CDR2 FQNEAQ (reference sequence). The CDR3 region is CASSLDQGLYGYTF. CDR3 nucleotides: TGTGCCAGCAGCTTAGATCAGGGGCTCTATGGCTACACCTTC.

The J gene is TRBJ1-1, the V gene TRBV7-9, with TRBD1 matching 8 bases. The CDR3 totals 14 residues. Germline values: CDR1 SEHNR, CDR2 FQNEAQ (reference sequence). Trimming removed 4 bases from V and 1 base from J; junction bases left unmatched: 2. CDR3 DNA sequence: TGTGCCAGCAGCTCTGGGACAGGGAACACTGAAGCTTTCTTT. Residues: CASSSGTGNTEAFF.

V and J are TRBV19 and TRBJ2-7; TRBD1 agrees at 8 bases. J lost 0 bases, V lost 6 bases, and 4 bases had no gene match. Germline values: CDR1 LNHDA, CDR2 SQIVND (reference sequence). This CDR3 contains 14 residues. DNA of the CDR3: TGTGCCAGTAGCCGGACAGGGACCTCCTACGAGCAGTACTTC. Residues: CASSRTGTSYEQYF.

The V call is TRBV27, the J call TRBJ1-4; D not resolved. CDR1 is MNHEY and CDR2 is SMNVEV in the germline V gene (reference sequence). The CDR3 runs 12 residues. V lost 0 bases, J lost 8 bases, and 4 bases lay in between. The CDR3 spells CASSLSTEKLFF. In nucleotides, the CDR3 is TGTGCCAGCAGTTTATCGACGGAAAAACTGTTTTTT.

The chain carries TRBV27 and TRBJ2-2; D possibly corresponds to TRBD2 (7 bases). The V end lost 3 bases, the J end lost 4 bases, and 12 bases lay between the germline ends. The CDR3 runs to 15 residues. Germline V lookup: CDR1 MNHEY, CDR2 SMNVEV (reference sequence). The DNA of the CDR3 is TGTGCCAGCAGTTTGAGGGGGAGGGCCACCGGGGAGCTGTTTTTT. The encoded protein is CASSLRGRATGELFF.

This rearrangement joins TRBV7-6 to TRBJ2-3; no definite D call. The V gene lost 1 base and the J gene lost 10 bases, with 12 bases spanning the gap. Germline V gene data show CDR1 as SGHVS and CDR2 as FNYEAQ. The CDR3 sequence is 13 residues long. The CDR3 bases are TGTGCCAGCAGCTTAGAGCCTCCTCAGGCGCAGTATTTT. Translation gives CASSLEPPQAQYF. The full variable domain, completed using reference TRBV7-6 and TRBJ2-3, is GAGVSQSPRYKVTKRGQDVALRCDPISGHVSLYWYRQALGQGPEFLTYFNYEAQQDKSGLPNDRFSAERPEGSISTLTIQRTEQRDSAMYRCASSLEPPQAQYFGPGTRLTVL.

The chain links TRBV7-6 to TRBJ2-2, with 10 bases aligning to TRBD1. V shed 1 base, J shed 3 bases, and the junction held 2 bases outside the gene matches. Germline V gene sequence: CDR1 SGHVS, CDR2 FNYEAQ. CDR3 size: 16 residues. The CDR3 here is CASSLEGQGYTGELFF. In nucleotides, the CDR3 is TGTGCCAGCAGCTTAGAGGGACAGGGGTACACCGGGGAGCTGTTTTTT.

The V gene is TRBV5-4, the J gene TRBJ1-1; 7 nucleotides match TRBD1. V was clipped by 1 base and J by 0 bases; unmatched bases: 0. The CDR3 contains 14 residues. Germline V gene sequence: CDR1 SGHNT, CDR2 YYREEE (reference sequence). CDR3 in amino acids: CASSLTGVNTEAFF. The DNA of the CDR3 is TGTGCCAGCAGCTTGACAGGGGTGAACACTGAAGCTTTCTTT.

The chain links TRBV5-5 to TRBJ2-2, with 9 bases fitting TRBD2. Germline lookup yields CDR1 SGHKS and CDR2 YYEKEE (reference sequence). This CDR3 region has 17 residues. The V and J ends lost 4 bases and 4 bases, in that order; junction bases with no gene match: 11. For the CDR3, the DNA is TGTGCCAGCAGCCCACAAGTGACTAGCGGTATCACCGGGGAGCTGTTTTTT. Translated, it gives CASSPQVTSGITGELFF.

The gene calls are TRBV5-5 and TRBJ1-6; D possibly corresponds to TRBD1 (5 bases). There are 16 residues in the CDR3. Trimming removed 0 bases from V and 5 bases from J, with 12 bases in between. Looked up from germline, CDR1 is SGHKS and CDR2 is YYEKEE (reference sequence). The CDR3 region is CASSLGGLWDNSPLHF. DNA of the CDR3: TGTGCCAGCAGCTTGGGGGGCCTCTGGGATAATTCACCCCTCCACTTT.

This clone was seen a single time. The chain links TRBV30 to TRBJ1-5; maybe TRBD1 (5 bases). Trimming left V 4 bases short and J 7 bases short, with 14 bases between. CDR1 and CDR2 (germline): GTSNPN, SVGIG (reference sequence). The CDR3 length is 13 residues. CDR3 DNA: TGTGCCTGGACCCCCGGGACGACGCAGCCCCAGCATTTT. Amino acids: CAWTPGTTQPQHF.

V usage is TRBV6-5 and J usage is TRBJ1-1; 7 nucleotides line up with TRBD1. Germline assignment: CDR1 MNHEY and CDR2 SVGAGI. This CDR3 has 15 amino acids. Trimming took 0 bases from V and 0 from J; bases not matched to a gene: 1. The DNA of the CDR3 is TGTGCCAGCAGTTACTCGGGACAGCTGAACACTGAAGCTTTCTTT. It yields the protein CASSYSGQLNTEAFF.

CDR3 sequence: CASGLFTAEAFF. The DNA of the CDR3 is TGTGCCAGCGGGCTTTTTACCGCTGAAGCTTTCTTT. The chain links TRBV2 to TRBJ1-1; D remains unclear. There are 12 residues in the CDR3. The germline gives CDR1 SNHLY, CDR2 FYNNEI. Between the trimmed V and J ends, which lost 8 bases and 6 bases, there was a span of 13 bases.

The chain employs TRBV18 and TRBJ1-2, with 8 bases fitting TRBD1. This CDR3 spans 16 amino acids. V lost 3 bases to trimming and J lost 7 bases; unmatched junction nucleotides: 13. In germline, CDR1 is KGHSH, CDR2 LQKENI. The CDR3 DNA is TGTGCCAGCTCACCGAAGACAGGGGCCACCGTGGGTGGCTACACCTTC. Translated, it gives CASSPKTGATVGGYTF.

The rearrangement uses TRBV10-3 and TRBJ1-4; the match to TRBD1 covers 8 bases. Germline V CDR1 and CDR2: ENHRY, SYGVKD. The ends lost 4 bases at V and 7 bases at J; junction bases unmatched: 2. The CDR3 is 13 amino acids. CDR3 region: CAISGGQGEKLFF. The CDR3 DNA reads TGTGCCATCAGTGGAGGACAGGGTGAAAAACTGTTTTTT.

For the CDR3, the DNA is TGTGCCAGCGGAGGAGTGGGGGCTATGGTCAATCAGCCCCAGCATTTT. It codes for CASGGVGAMVNQPQHF. The chain employs TRBV2 and TRBJ1-5; the D gene is possibly TRBD1 (6 bases). CDR3 length equals 16 residues. Trimming pared 8 bases from V and 3 bases from J, leaving 20 bases between. Per germline, CDR1 SNHLY and CDR2 FYNNEI.

The V gene is TRBV7-2, the J gene TRBJ2-5, with D possibly being TRBD2 (5 bases). The germline V and J ends were trimmed by 1 base and 2 bases, with 8 bases remaining between them. Germline lookup yields CDR1 SGHTA and CDR2 FQGNSA. The CDR3 is made up of 14 amino acids. The CDR3 DNA sequence: TGTGCCAGCAGCTTAGAGAGGGTTCAAGAGACCCAGTACTTC. Protein product: CASSLERVQETQYF.

The V gene is TRBV2, the J gene TRBJ1-2; D uncertain. Trimming pared 5 bases from V and 5 bases from J, leaving 9 bases between. The CDR3 is 12 amino acids. CDR1 and CDR2 from the germline V gene are SNHLY and FYNNEI. The CDR3, as DNA: TGTGCCAGCAGTTCAGACACTTATGGCTACACCTTC. It codes for CASSSDTYGYTF.

In its sample, this clone was seen a few times. The chain couples TRBV9 to TRBJ1-1; D ambiguous. Germline values: CDR1 SGDLS, CDR2 YYNGEE. This CDR3 comprises 12 residues. Trimming shortened V by 3 bases and J by 5 bases, and 8 bases separated the two germline ends. The CDR3 coding sequence is TGTGCCAGCAGCGCCGTAGGGACTGAAGCTTTCTTT. Translating gives CASSAVGTEAFF.